This is a list of T cell receptor beta chains from one sample in a study of blood T cell repertoires in COVID-19. Measured with immunoSEQ multiplex PCR; TCRdb has only the in-frame clones, and not every one. The sample has approximately 130,000 clones, around 81% seen once. The sequencing input was peripheral blood. Every receptor here comes from a woman between 55 and 75 years old with active or convalescent COVID-19. Each CDR3 is given with its conserved first and last residue. The D gene is left open where the match is weak. Clone size is shown for a subset of rows, as once, few, many or a class of expanded clone.

>TRBV24-1|TRBJ2-1|NA|NA
CATSPPGSGGDNEQFF
TGTGCCACCAGTCCTCCTGGGTCAGGTGGTGACAATGAGCAGTTCTTC
>TRBV6-5|TRBJ1-3|NA|NA
CASSFQGYSGNTIYF
TGTGCCAGCAGTTTTCAGGGCTACTCTGGAAACACCATATATTTT
>TRBV24-1|TRBJ2-2|NA|NA
CATSDLHTTNTGELFF
TGTGCCACCAGTGATTTGCACACAACGAACACCGGGGAGCTGTTTTTT
>TRBV6-1|TRBJ2-1|few|NA
CASSDELADNEQFF
TGTGCCAGCAGTGACGAGCTAGCAGACAATGAGCAGTTCTTC
>TRBV11-3|TRBJ2-1|NA|NA
CASSPGGGLHSSYNEQFF
TGTGCCAGCAGTCCTGGTGGCGGACTTCACAGCTCCTACAATGAGCAGTTCTTC
>TRBV5-6|TRBJ1-4|NA|NA
CASSPGVQGKTNEKLFF
TGTGCCAGCAGCCCTGGCGTCCAGGGGAAAACTAATGAAAAACTGTTTTTT
>TRBV19|TRBJ2-6|NA|NA
CASRRSWFGANVLTF
TGTGCCAGTAGGAGAAGTTGGTTTGGGGCCAACGTCCTGACTTTC
>TRBV9|TRBJ2-1|NA|TRBD2
CASSVVGAGANEQFF
TGTGCCAGCAGCGTAGTTGGAGCGGGAGCCAATGAGCAGTTCTTC
>TRBV28|TRBJ2-1|NA|NA
CASSPRREPPYNEQFF
TGTGCCAGCAGCCCCCGGAGAGAGCCACCCTACAATGAGCAGTTCTTC
>TRBV10-3|TRBJ1-1|NA|TRBD1
CATATGGQATEAFF
TGTGCCACAGCGACAGGGGGACAGGCTACTGAAGCTTTCTTT
>TRBV2|TRBJ2-2|NA|TRBD2
CASRETSGGTGELFF
TGTGCCAGCAGGGAGACTAGCGGTGGGACCGGGGAGCTGTTTTTT
>TRBV4-2|TRBJ2-2|NA|NA
CASSHAGPNTGELFF
TGTGCCAGCAGCCATGCGGGTCCCAACACCGGGGAGCTGTTTTTT
>TRBV7-9|TRBJ2-5|NA|TRBD2
CASSLGGSAGGYQETQYF
TGTGCCAGCAGCTTAGGAGGTTCGGCGGGGGGGTACCAAGAGACCCAGTACTTC
>TRBV9|TRBJ2-3|NA|TRBD2
CASSVGVGGGAGTDTQYF
TGTGCCAGCAGCGTAGGGGTTGGCGGGGGGGCCGGCACAGATACGCAGTATTTT
>TRBV11-2|TRBJ1-2|NA|NA
CASSLGPGSVYGYTF
TGTGCCAGCAGCCTTGGCCCAGGGTCCGTCTATGGCTACACCTTC
>TRBV7-8|TRBJ2-2|NA|TRBD1
CASSSGQGRGELFF
TGTGCCAGCAGCTCGGGACAGGGGAGGGGGGAGCTGTTTTTT
>TRBV4-2|TRBJ2-5|NA|TRBD2
CASSQDTVVGGKGGQETQYF
TGTGCCAGCAGCCAAGATACGGTAGTCGGGGGGAAGGGAGGTCAAGAGACCCAGTACTTC
>TRBV5-6|TRBJ2-3|NA|TRBD1
CASSLDTAGGADTQYF
TGTGCCAGCAGCTTGGACACCGCAGGGGGCGCGGATACGCAGTATTTT
>TRBV6-4|TRBJ1-4|NA|TRBD1
CARRLQGARVFVEKLFF
TGTGCCAGGAGGCTCCAGGGGGCTAGGGTTTTCGTTGAAAAACTGTTTTTT
>TRBV5-1|TRBJ1-1|NA|NA
CASSFDRRDTEAFF
TGCGCCAGCAGCTTTGACCGGAGGGACACTGAAGCTTTCTTT
>TRBV7-3|TRBJ2-3|NA|TRBD1
CASSLSPGQGGYADTQYF
TGTGCCAGCAGCTTATCACCCGGACAGGGGGGTTATGCAGATACGCAGTATTTT
>TRBV29-1|TRBJ1-2|many|NA
CSVEKGGELNYGYTF
TGCAGCGTTGAAAAAGGGGGGGAGCTTAACTATGGCTACACCTTC
>TRBV4-1|TRBJ1-2|NA|NA
CASSQPRAGRGFGYTF
TGCGCCAGCAGCCAACCTAGGGCGGGGCGCGGTTTTGGCTACACCTTC
>TRBV2|TRBJ2-1|few|TRBD2
CASSGTSGHYNEQFF
TGTGCCAGCAGTGGGACTAGCGGGCACTACAATGAGCAGTTCTTC
>TRBV9|TRBJ2-1|NA|TRBD1
CASSGDRVSSNEQFF
TGTGCCAGCAGCGGCGACAGGGTGAGTTCCAATGAGCAGTTCTTC
>TRBV10-3|TRBJ2-5|NA|NA
CAISRGTGKTETQYF
TGTGCCATCAGTCGAGGAACAGGGAAAACAGAGACCCAGTACTTC
>TRBV30|TRBJ1-1|NA|NA
CAWSLNTEAFF
TGTGCCTGGAGTCTAAACACTGAAGCTTTCTTT
>TRBV7-8|TRBJ2-7|NA|TRBD2
CASSLQPGGPKEQYF
TGTGCCAGCAGCTTACAACCGGGAGGGCCGAAAGAGCAGTACTTC
>TRBV28|TRBJ2-3|NA|TRBD1
CASSPRTGLPADTQYF
TGTGCCAGCAGTCCGCGGACAGGGCTCCCCGCAGATACGCAGTATTTT
>TRBV5-1|TRBJ1-5|NA|TRBD1
CASSLGTGDSNQPQHF
TGCGCCAGCAGCCTGGGGACAGGGGATAGCAATCAGCCCCAGCATTTT
>TRBV5-1|TRBJ2-2|NA|NA
CASSLAGSYGELFF
TGCGCCAGCAGCTTGGCCGGGAGTTACGGGGAGCTGTTTTTT
>TRBV9|TRBJ2-1|NA|TRBD2
CASSAGLAGYNEQFF
TGTGCCAGCAGCGCCGGACTAGCGGGCTACAATGAGCAGTTCTTC
>TRBV9|TRBJ1-2|NA|NA
CASSVEQRYGYTF
TGTGCCAGCAGCGTAGAACAACGCTATGGCTACACCTTC
>TRBV30|TRBJ1-6|NA|TRBD1
CAWSSGQLGSPLHF
TGTGCCTGGAGTTCGGGACAGCTCGGTTCACCCCTCCACTTT
>TRBV28|TRBJ2-3|NA|TRBD2
CASSNLGLAGDTDTQYF
TGTGCCAGCAGCAACCTGGGACTAGCGGGGGACACAGATACGCAGTATTTT
>TRBV2|TRBJ1-4|NA|NA
CASRSLGTGNEKLFF
TGTGCCAGCAGGTCCCTTGGGACTGGGAATGAAAAACTGTTTTTT
>TRBV14|TRBJ2-3|NA|TRBD2
CASSQDPSGRSDTQYF
TGTGCCAGCAGCCAAGATCCCAGCGGGAGATCAGATACGCAGTATTTT
>TRBV3-1/TRBV3-2|TRBJ2-1|NA|NA
CASSPLVDYSYNEQFF
TGTGCCAGCAGCCCACTTGTAGACTACAGTTACAATGAGCAGTTCTTC
>TRBV5-4|TRBJ2-2|NA|TRBD1
CASSLEGRGYTGELFF
TGTGCCAGCAGCTTGGAAGGCAGGGGGTACACCGGGGAGCTGTTTTTT
>TRBV28|TRBJ2-7|NA|NA
CASKRPGWYEQYF
TGTGCTAGCAAACGACCGGGATGGTACGAGCAGTACTTC
>TRBV6-1|TRBJ1-2|few|TRBD1
CASSEGTGEYYGYTF
TGTGCCAGCAGTGAGGGGACAGGCGAGTACTATGGCTACACCTTC
>TRBV27|TRBJ1-4|few|NA
CASSLETGAEKLFF
TGTGCCAGCAGTTTAGAAACAGGTGCTGAAAAACTGTTTTTT
>TRBV5-6|TRBJ2-1|NA|TRBD2
CASSFNLAGYNEQFF
TGTGCCAGCAGCTTTAATCTAGCGGGTTACAATGAGCAGTTCTTC
>TRBV30|TRBJ1-2|NA|NA
CAWSRRQDNYGYTF
TGTGCCTGGAGCCGACGACAGGACAACTATGGCTACACCTTC
>TRBV3-1/TRBV3-2|TRBJ2-7|NA|TRBD1
CASSSRTGGIYEQYF
TGTGCCAGCAGCTCCCGGACAGGGGGGATCTACGAGCAGTACTTC
>TRBV7-9|TRBJ1-1|NA|TRBD1
CASSRDRIMNTEAFF
TGTGCCAGCAGCCGGGACAGGATTATGAACACTGAAGCTTTCTTT
>TRBV5-1|TRBJ1-1|NA|NA
CASSLPDRNTEAFF
TGCGCCAGCAGCTTGCCGGACAGGAACACTGAAGCTTTCTTT
>TRBV6-4|TRBJ1-2|NA|NA
CASSDDRAGGYTF
TGTGCCAGCAGTGACGACCGGGCGGGAGGCTACACCTTC